This T cell receptor (beta chain) was recovered during a study of blood T cell repertoires in COVID-19. Study details: Sample material is recorded as cDNA or gDNA derived from T cells, B-cell-depleted T cells, or PBMCs.

The germline CDR1 and CDR2 sequences are GTSNPN and SVGIG (reference sequence). There are 16 residues in the CDR3. The germline V and J ends were trimmed by 4 bases and 1 base, with 18 bases remaining between them. In the authors' methods: Estimation of nucleated cell counts was performed using reference gene primer amplification. Method: immunoSEQ multiplex PCR; TCRdb's copy keeps in-frame clones and lacks some. V, J and clone size were drawn from that table, and D and trimming were deduced from the DNA. This repertoire shows roughly 55,000 clones, around 73% found once; its top ten account for over 9.5%.

What was sequenced was peripheral blood. The rearrangement links TRBV30 to TRBJ2-3, with a possible D match to TRBD1 (5 bases). The origin of this receptor is a man older than 75 with acute or convalescent COVID-19. CDR3 sequence reads: CAWKRQLGARTDTQYF. The CDR3, as DNA: TGTGCCTGGAAGAGACAGCTGGGTGCTCGCACAGATACGCAGTATTTT.